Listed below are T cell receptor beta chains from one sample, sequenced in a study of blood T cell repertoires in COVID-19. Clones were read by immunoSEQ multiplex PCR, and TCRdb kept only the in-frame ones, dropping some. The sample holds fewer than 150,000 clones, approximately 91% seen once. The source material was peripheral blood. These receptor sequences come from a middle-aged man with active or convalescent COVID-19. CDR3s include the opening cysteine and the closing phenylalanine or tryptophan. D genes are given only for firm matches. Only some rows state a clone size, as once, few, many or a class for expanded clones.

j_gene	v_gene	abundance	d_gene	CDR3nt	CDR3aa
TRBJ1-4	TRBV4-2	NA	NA	TGTGCCAGCAGCCAAGGGGGCGTGTATGAAAAACTGTTTTTT	CASSQGGVYEKLFF
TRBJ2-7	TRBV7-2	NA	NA	TGTGCCAGCAGCTTACCCATAAAACAGGTCTCCTACGAGCAGTACTTC	CASSLPIKQVSYEQYF
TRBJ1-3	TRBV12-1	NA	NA	TGTGCCAGCAGCTTCTTTCCGGGACAGGGTTCTGGAAACACCATATATTTT	CASSFFPGQGSGNTIYF
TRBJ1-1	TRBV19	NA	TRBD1	TGTGCCAGTAGTATGCAGGGGGCGAACACTGAAGCTTTCTTT	CASSMQGANTEAFF
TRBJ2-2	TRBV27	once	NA	TGTGCCAGCAGTTTTGAGGGTAACACCGGGGAGCTGTTTTTT	CASSFEGNTGELFF
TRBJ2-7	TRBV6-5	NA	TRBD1	TGTGCCAGCAGTAAGACAGGGGGATCCTACGAGCAGTACTTC	CASSKTGGSYEQYF
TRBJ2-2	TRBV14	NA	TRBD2	TGTGCCAGCAGCCAACGGGCGGGGAGGGACACCGGGGAGCTGTTTTTT	CASSQRAGRDTGELFF
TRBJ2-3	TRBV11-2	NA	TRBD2	TGTGCCAGCAGCCCACTAGCGGGAGGTTGGACAGATACGCAGTATTTT	CASSPLAGGWTDTQYF
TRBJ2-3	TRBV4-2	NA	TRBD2	TGTGCCAGCAGCCAAACGACTAGCGGGATCACAGATACGCAGTATTTT	CASSQTTSGITDTQYF
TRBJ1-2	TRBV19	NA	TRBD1	TGTGCCAGTAGTATTCTATCGGGACAGGGCTATGGCTACACCTTC	CASSILSGQGYGYTF